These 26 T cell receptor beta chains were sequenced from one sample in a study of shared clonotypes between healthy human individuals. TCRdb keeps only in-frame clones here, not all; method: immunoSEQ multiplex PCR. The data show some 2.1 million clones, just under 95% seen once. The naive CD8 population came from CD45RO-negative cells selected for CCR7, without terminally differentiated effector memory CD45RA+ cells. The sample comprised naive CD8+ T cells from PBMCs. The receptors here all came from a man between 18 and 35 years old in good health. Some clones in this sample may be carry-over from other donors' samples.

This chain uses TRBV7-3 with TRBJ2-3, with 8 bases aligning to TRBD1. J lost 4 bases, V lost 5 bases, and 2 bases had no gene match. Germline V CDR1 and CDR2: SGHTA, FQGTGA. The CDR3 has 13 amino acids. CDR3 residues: CASSLGQADTQYF. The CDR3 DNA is TGTGCCAGCAGCCTGGGACAGGCAGATACGCAGTATTTT.

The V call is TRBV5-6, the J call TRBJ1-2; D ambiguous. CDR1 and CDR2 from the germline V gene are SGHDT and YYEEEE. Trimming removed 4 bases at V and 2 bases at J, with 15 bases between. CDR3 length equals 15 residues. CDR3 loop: CASSEQRSPNYGYTF. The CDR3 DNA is TGTGCCAGCAGCGAGCAGAGATCCCCAAACTATGGCTACACCTTC.

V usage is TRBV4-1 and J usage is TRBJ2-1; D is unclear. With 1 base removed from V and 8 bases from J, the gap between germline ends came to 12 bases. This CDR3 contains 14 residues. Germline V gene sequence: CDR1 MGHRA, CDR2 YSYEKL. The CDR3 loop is CASSQAGAIDEQFF. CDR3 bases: TGCGCCAGCAGCCAAGCAGGAGCCATCGATGAGCAGTTCTTC.

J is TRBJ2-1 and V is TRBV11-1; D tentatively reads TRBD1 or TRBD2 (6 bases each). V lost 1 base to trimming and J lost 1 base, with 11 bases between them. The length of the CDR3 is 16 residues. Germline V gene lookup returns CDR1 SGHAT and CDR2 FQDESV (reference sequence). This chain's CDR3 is CASSLGGGGSYNEQFF. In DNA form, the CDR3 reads TGTGCCAGCAGCTTAGGTGGAGGGGGGTCCTACAATGAGCAGTTCTTC.

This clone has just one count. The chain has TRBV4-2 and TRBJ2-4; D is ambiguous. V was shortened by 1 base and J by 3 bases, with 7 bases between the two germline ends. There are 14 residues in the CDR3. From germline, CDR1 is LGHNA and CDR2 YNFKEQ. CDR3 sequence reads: CASSQGVVKNIQYF. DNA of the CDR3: TGTGCCAGCAGCCAAGGGGTTGTCAAAAACATTCAGTACTTC.

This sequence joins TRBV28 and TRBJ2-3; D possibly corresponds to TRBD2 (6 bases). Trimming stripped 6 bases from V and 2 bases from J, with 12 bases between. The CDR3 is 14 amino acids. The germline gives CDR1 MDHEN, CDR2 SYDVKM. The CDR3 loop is CASRGRDFTDTQYF. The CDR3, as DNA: TGTGCCAGCAGAGGGCGGGACTTCACAGATACGCAGTATTTT. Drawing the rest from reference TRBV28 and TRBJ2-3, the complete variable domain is DVKVTQSSRYLVKRTGEKVFLECVQDMDHENMFWYRQDPGLGLRLIYFSYDVKMKEKGDIPEGYSVSREKKERFSLILESASTNQTSMYLCASRGRDFTDTQYFGPGTRLTVL.

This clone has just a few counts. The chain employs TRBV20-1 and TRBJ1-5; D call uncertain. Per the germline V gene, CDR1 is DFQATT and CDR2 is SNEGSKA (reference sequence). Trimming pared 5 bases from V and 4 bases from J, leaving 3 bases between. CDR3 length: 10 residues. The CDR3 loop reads CSAGNQPQHF. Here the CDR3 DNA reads TGCAGTGCTGGAAATCAGCCCCAGCATTTT.

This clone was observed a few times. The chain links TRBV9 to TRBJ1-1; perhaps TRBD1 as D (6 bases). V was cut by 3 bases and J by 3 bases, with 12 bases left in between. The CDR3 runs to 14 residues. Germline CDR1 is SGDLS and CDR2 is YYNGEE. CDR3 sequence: CASSARTEHTEAFF. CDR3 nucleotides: TGTGCCAGCAGCGCGCGGACAGAACACACTGAAGCTTTCTTT.

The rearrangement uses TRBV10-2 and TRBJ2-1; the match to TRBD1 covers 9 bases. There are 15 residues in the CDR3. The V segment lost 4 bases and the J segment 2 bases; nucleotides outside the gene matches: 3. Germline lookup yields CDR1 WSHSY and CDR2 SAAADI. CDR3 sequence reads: CASSVDRGTYNEQFF. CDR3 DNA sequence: TGCGCCAGCAGTGTCGACAGGGGGACCTACAATGAGCAGTTCTTC.

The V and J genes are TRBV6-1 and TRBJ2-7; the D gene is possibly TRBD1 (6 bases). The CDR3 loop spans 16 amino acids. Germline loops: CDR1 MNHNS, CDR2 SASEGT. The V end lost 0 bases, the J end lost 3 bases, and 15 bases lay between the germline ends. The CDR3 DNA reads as TGTGCCAGCAGTGAAGCGGGGGCTAGTACGTTCTACGAGCAGTACTTC. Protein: CASSEAGASTFYEQYF.

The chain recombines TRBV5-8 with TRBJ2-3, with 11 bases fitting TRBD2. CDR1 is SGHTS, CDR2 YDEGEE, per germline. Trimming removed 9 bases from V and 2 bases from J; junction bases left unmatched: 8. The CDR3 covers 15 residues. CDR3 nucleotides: TGTGCCATCCGGGAGGGACTAGCGGTCACAGATACGCAGTATTTT. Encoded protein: CAIREGLAVTDTQYF. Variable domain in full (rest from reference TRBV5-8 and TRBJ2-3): EAGVTQSPTHLIKTRGQQATLRCSPISGHTSVYWYQQALGLGLQFLLWYDEGEERNRGNFPPRFSGRQFPNYSSELNVNALELEDSALYLCAIREGLAVTDTQYFGPGTRLTVL.

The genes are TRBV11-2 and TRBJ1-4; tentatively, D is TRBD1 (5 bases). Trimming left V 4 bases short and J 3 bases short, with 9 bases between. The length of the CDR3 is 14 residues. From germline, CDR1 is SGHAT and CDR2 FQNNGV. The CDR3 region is CASSSRGPNEKLFF. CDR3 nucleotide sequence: TGTGCCAGCAGCTCCCGGGGCCCTAATGAAAAACTGTTTTTT.

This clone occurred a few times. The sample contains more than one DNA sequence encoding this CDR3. CDR3 in amino acids: CASSLVPNTEAFF. The CDR3 coding sequence is TGTGCCAGCAGTTTAGTCCCCAACACTGAAGCTTTCTTT. The chain couples TRBV28 to TRBJ1-1; D is uncertain. CDR3 length equals 13 residues. Germline V gives CDR1 MDHEN, CDR2 SYDVKM. The germline V and J ends were trimmed by 2 bases and 2 bases, with 6 bases remaining between them.

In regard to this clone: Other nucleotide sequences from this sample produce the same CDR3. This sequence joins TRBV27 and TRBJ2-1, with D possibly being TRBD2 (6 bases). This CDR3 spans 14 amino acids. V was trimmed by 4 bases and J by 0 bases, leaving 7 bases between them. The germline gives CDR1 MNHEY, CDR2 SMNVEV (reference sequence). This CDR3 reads CASSSGSSYNEQFF. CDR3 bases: TGTGCCAGCAGTTCCGGGAGCTCCTACAATGAGCAGTTCTTC.

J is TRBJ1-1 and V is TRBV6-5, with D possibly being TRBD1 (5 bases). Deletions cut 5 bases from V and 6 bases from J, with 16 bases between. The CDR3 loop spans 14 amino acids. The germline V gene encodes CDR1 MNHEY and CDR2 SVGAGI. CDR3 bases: TGTGCCAGCAGTCAACAGGAGAGTATACCTGAAGCTTTCTTT. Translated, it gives CASSQQESIPEAFF.

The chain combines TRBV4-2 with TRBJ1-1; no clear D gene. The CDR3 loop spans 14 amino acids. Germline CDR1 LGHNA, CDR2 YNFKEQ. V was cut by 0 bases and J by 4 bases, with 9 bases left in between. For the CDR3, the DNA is TGTGCCAGCAGCCAAGATCGCGCTCCCACTGAAGCTTTCTTT. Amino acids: CASSQDRAPTEAFF.

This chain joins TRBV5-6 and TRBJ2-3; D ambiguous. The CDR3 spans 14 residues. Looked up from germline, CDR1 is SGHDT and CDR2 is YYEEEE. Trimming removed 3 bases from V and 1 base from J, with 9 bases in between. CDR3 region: CASSSGWGTDTQYF. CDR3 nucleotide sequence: TGTGCCAGCAGCTCCGGGTGGGGCACAGATACGCAGTATTTT.

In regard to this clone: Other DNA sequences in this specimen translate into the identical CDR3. This chain's CDR3 is CASSFGVNYGYTF. In nucleotides, the CDR3 is TGTGCCAGCAGTTTCGGGGTGAACTATGGCTACACCTTC. The gene calls are TRBV27 and TRBJ1-2; D call uncertain. V shed 3 bases and J shed 2 bases, with 7 bases lying between them. Per germline, CDR1 MNHEY and CDR2 SMNVEV (reference sequence). The CDR3 runs to 13 residues.

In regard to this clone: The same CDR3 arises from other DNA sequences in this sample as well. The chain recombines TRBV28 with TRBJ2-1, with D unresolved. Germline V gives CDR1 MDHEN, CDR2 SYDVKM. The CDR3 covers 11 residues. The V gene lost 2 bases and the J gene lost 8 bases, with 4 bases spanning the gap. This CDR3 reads CASSLGDEQFF. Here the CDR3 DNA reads TGTGCCAGCAGTTTAGGCGATGAGCAGTTCTTC.

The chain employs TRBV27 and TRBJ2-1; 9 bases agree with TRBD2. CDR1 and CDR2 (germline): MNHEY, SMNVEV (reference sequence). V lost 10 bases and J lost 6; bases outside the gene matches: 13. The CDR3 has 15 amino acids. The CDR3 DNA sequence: TGTGCCACCCACTGGGGGCGGGAGGGCCTCAATGAGCAGTTCTTC. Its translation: CATHWGREGLNEQFF.

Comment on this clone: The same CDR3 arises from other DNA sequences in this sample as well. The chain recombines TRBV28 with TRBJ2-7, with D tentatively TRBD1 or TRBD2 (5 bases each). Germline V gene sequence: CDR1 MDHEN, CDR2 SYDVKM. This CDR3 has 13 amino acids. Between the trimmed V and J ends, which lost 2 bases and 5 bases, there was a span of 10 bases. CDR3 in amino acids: CASSLHRGDEQYF. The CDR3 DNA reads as TGTGCCAGCAGTTTACATAGAGGGGACGAGCAGTACTTC.

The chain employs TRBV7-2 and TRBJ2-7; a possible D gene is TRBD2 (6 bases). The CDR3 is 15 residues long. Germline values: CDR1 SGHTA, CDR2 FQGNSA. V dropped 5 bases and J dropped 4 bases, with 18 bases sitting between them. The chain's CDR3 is CASSTGGFEKYEQYF. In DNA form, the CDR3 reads TGTGCCAGCAGCACTGGGGGGTTCGAGAAGTACGAGCAGTACTTC. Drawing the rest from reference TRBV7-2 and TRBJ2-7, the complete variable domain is GAGVSQSPSNKVTEKGKDVELRCDPISGHTALYWYRQSLGQGLEFLIYFQGNSAPDKSGLPSDRFSAERTGGSVSTLTIQRTQQEDSAVYLCASSTGGFEKYEQYFGPGTRLTVT.

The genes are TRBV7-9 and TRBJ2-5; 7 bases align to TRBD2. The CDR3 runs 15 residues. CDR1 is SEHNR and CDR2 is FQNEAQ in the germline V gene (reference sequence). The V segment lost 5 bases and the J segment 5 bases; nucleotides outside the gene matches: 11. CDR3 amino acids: CASSSPPSGGETQYF. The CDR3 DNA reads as TGTGCCAGCAGCAGCCCCCCTTCCGGGGGGGAGACCCAGTACTTC.

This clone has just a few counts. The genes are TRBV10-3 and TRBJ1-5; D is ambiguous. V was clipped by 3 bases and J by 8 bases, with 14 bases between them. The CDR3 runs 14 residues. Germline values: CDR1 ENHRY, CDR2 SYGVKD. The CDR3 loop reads CAISESGRAKPQHF. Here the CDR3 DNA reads TGTGCCATCAGTGAATCGGGCCGGGCCAAGCCCCAGCATTTT.

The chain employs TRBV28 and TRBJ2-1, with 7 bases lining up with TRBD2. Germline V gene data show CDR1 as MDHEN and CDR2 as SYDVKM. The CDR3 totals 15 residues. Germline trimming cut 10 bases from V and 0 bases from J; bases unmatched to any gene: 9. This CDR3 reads CATLVGGSSYNEQFF. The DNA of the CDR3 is TGTGCCACCCTGGTTGGCGGGAGCTCCTACAATGAGCAGTTCTTC.

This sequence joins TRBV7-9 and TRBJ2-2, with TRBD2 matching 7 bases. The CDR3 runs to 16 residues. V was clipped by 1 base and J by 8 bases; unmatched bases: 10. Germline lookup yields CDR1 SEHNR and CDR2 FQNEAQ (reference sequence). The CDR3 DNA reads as TGTGCCAGCAGCTTAGATTTTACTAGCGAGAGAGGGGAGCTGTTTTTT. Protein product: CASSLDFTSERGELFF.